The rows below give T cell receptor beta chains drawn from one sample of a study of blood T cell repertoires in COVID-19. Here immunoSEQ multiplex PCR was the method, and the copy in TCRdb shows in-frame clones only, minus some. This sample yields 100,000 to 120,000 clones, of which over 65% are seen a single time; around 8% belongs to the top ten. The sample taken for sequencing was peripheral blood. These receptors all stem from a woman in her thirties or forties with acute or convalescent COVID-19. CDR3s include the opening cysteine and the closing phenylalanine or tryptophan. The D gene is left open where the match is weak. The size field is filled for only some rows; it gives once, few, many or a size class.

-	TRBJ1-4	-	TRBV30	CAWSNTATNEKLFF
-	TRBJ1-5	-	TRBV3-1/TRBV3-2	CASSQGSPQLNQPQHF
-	TRBJ2-3	many	TRBV5-1	CASSLGPQADTQYF
-	TRBJ1-2	-	TRBV9	CASSVDQTGRLLSYTF
-	TRBJ2-1	-	TRBV3-1/TRBV3-2	CASSQGVYGGGEQFF
-	TRBJ1-2	-	TRBV5-4	CASSLSGQGYGYTF
-	TRBJ1-1	-	TRBV30	CAWSVRGGAEAFF
-	TRBJ2-7	-	TRBV30	CAWRALTYEQYF
TRBD2	TRBJ2-1	-	TRBV18	CASSPRLAGANEQFF
-	TRBJ2-5	-	TRBV4-1	CASSQSGKETQYF
TRBD1	TRBJ2-7	few	TRBV9	CASSVGQGTYEQYF
-	TRBJ1-4	-	TRBV30	CAWSGGAGSTNEKLFF
-	TRBJ2-7	-	TRBV15	CATSRAFYAGRTYEQYF
-	TRBJ1-2	once	TRBV12-3/TRBV12-4	CASSPRSNYGYTF
-	TRBJ1-2	-	TRBV4-1	CASSQSYREIYGYTF
-	TRBJ1-1	-	TRBV11-2	CASSLKSSGSGTEAFF
TRBD2	TRBJ2-1	-	TRBV11-2	CASSSRPSGEHEQFF
-	TRBJ2-2	-	TRBV4-1	CASSQGQAPGELFF
TRBD1	TRBJ1-2	-	TRBV7-9	CASSRGQGAYGYTF
-	TRBJ1-2	-	TRBV5-4	CASSLWSAGYGYTF